Listed below are T cell receptor beta chains from one sample, sequenced in a study of T-cell reconstitution after alpha-beta-depleted transplantation in children. TCRdb analysed the PCR reads with MiXCR anew, one entry per CDR3 protein. Here the sample spans about 240,000 distinct CDR3 sequences, 20% to 30% being singletons. The sample consisted of PBMCs, taken before TCRalphabeta/CD19-depleted stem cell transplant. These receptors were taken from a girl aged 2-10 years with Fanconi anemia, due to receive a stem cell transplant. Both conserved end residues are part of each CDR3. The D gene is left open where the match is weak. A row's size may be missing; if present it is once, few, many or a size class.

V gene,D gene,clone size,J gene,CDR3 DNA,CDR3 protein
TRBV20-1,TRBD2,.,TRBJ2-5,TGCAGTGCGAGACTAGCGGGGGCCTTAGAGACCCAGTACTTC,CSARLAGALETQYF
TRBV20-1,TRBD2,once,TRBJ2-1,TGCAGTGAAGACGCGGGGGGCAATGAGCAGTTCTTC,CSEDAGGNEQFF
TRBV20-1,.,.,TRBJ2-5,TGCAGTGCTCCCACGGAAGGGCCTCAAGAGACCCAGTACTTC,CSAPTEGPQETQYF
TRBV7-2,TRBD1,.,TRBJ1-3,TGTGCCAGCAGCTTCCAGACAGGGCCGGCGGTAAACACCATATATTTT,CASSFQTGPAVNTIYF
TRBV29-1,.,.,TRBJ2-3,TGCAGCGACAGGACAGGCACAGATACGCAGTATTTT,CSDRTGTDTQYF
TRBV29-1,.,.,TRBJ2-1,TGCAGCGTTGAACCTCAAGTGACCTACAATGAGCAGTTCTTC,CSVEPQVTYNEQFF
TRBV6-1,TRBD1,.,TRBJ1-6,TGTGCCAGCAGTCAAAGAGAAGCAGGGGGCACTAACAATTCACCCCTCCACTTT,CASSQREAGGTNNSPLHF
TRBV5-1,.,many,TRBJ1-1,TGCGCCAGCAGCATGGTTTCGGGCAGAAACACTGAAGCTTTCTTT,CASSMVSGRNTEAFF
TRBV20-1,.,.,TRBJ2-5,TGCAGTGCTGAGGCCAGGGGCCAAGAGACCCAGTACTTC,CSAEARGQETQYF
TRBV10-3,TRBD1,many,TRBJ2-5,TGTGCCATCAATGCCGACCTACAGGGGGTATTGTACTTC,CAINADLQGVLYF
TRBV7-2,.,few,TRBJ2-3,TGTGCCAGCAGCTTCCACGGGTCCCCGACAGCCACAGATACGCAGTATTTT,CASSFHGSPTATDTQYF
TRBV9,TRBD2,few,TRBJ2-1,TGTGCCAGCAGCGTCAATAGCGGGGGGGATGAGCAGTTCTTC,CASSVNSGGDEQFF